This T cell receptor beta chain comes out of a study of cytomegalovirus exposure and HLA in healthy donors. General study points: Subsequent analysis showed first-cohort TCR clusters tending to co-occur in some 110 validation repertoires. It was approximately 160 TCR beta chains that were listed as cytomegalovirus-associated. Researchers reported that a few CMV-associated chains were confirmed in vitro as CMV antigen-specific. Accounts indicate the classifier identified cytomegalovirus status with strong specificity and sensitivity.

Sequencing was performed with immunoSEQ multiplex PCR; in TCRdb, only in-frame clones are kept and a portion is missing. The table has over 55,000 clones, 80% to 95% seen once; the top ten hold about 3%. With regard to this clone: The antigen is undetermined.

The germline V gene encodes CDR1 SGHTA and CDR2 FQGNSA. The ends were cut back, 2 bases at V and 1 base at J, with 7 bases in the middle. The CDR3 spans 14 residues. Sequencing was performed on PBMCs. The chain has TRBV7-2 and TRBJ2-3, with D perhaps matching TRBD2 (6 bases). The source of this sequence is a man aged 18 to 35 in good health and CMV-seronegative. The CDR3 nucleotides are TGTGCCAGCAGCTTAACGGGAGGCACAGATACGCAGTATTTT. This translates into CASSLTGGTDTQYF.